Described below is a single T cell receptor beta chain sequence and its context. The data were taken from a study of OX40 agonist ivuxolimab in advanced cancers. Measured with immunoSEQ multiplex PCR; TCRdb has only the in-frame clones, and not every one. The data contain tens of thousands of clones, around 84% of them singletons. The receptor was derived from an adult with an advanced solid tumor such as melanoma, head and neck, liver or kidney cancer. The sample was CD4+ or CD8+ T cells sorted from blood, taken in a trial of the OX40 agonist ivuxolimab.

The CDR3 region is CSVPRGTGGLYEQYF. The CDR3 coding sequence is TGCAGCGTTCCCCGGGGGACAGGGGGCCTCTACGAGCAGTACTTC. V usage is TRBV29-1 and J usage is TRBJ2-7; 12 bases are shared with TRBD1. J lost 3 bases, V lost 5 bases, and 8 bases had no gene match. CDR3 length: 15 residues. CDR1 is SQVTM, CDR2 ANQGSEA, per germline.